This TCR beta chain was captured by sequencing in a study of vaccination and CD4 T cells after COVID-19. Study-wide context: Participants received two doses of either BNT162b2 or mRNA-1273 vaccine.

Findings of the study overall: Vaccine-specific clones numbering 304 of 307 showed spike mono-reactivity in convalescent patients. Although the median of SARS-CoV-2-reactive clonotypes rose from around 20 to 38, the change was not significant.

For this clonotype: Its specificity is not known.

CD4+ T cells that had been cultured provided DNA sequenced with the Oncomine TCR Beta short-read assay. Genomic DNA was isolated from cultured CD4+ T cells. TCRdb redid the calling of the PCR reads with MiXCR, one entry per CDR3 protein. The sample contains 15,000 to 20,000 distinct CDR3 sequences, approximately 48% of which appear only once. Specified treatment: approximately nine-day PBMC culture with coronavirus spike peptide pools or control peptides (ViraFEST assay). This receptor was obtained from a human donor who had recovered from COVID-19. Sequenced material: CD4+ T cells from blood, cultured in vitro, taken before SARS-CoV-2 vaccination.

This CDR3 is CASSQGLLAGGRQVHNEQFF. The CDR3 DNA reads TGCGCCAGCAGCCAAGGGCTACTAGCGGGAGGCCGTCAAGTACACAATGAGCAGTTCTTC. J is TRBJ2-1 and V is TRBV4-1; 12 positions agree with TRBD2. J lost 5 bases, V lost 1 base, and 15 bases had no gene match. The length of the CDR3 is 20 residues. CDR1 MGHRA and CDR2 YSYEKL come from the germline V gene.